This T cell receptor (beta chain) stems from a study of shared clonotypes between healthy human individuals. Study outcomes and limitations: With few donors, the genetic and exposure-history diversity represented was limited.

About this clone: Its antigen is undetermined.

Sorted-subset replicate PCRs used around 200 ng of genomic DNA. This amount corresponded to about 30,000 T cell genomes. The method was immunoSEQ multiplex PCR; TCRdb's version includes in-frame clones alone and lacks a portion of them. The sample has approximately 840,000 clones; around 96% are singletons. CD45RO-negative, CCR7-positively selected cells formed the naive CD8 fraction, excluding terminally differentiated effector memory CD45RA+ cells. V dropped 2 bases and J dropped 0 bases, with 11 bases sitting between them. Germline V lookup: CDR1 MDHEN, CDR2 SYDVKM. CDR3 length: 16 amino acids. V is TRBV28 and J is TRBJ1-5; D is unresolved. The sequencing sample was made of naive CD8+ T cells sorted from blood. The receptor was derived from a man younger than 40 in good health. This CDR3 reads CASSLGPLYSNQPQHF. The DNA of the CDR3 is TGTGCCAGCAGTTTAGGGCCTCTTTATAGCAATCAGCCCCAGCATTTT.